This T cell receptor beta chain was profiled in a study of cytomegalovirus exposure and HLA in healthy donors. General observations from the study: Earlier findings revealed that most TCR beta V segments proved productive either about 90% or about 30% of the time.

V was pared by 0 bases and J by 3 bases, with 11 bases between. Germline CDR1 SGHRS, CDR2 YFSETQ. The CDR3 is made up of 15 amino acids. About this clone: As yet, its antigen is unknown.

Both 60 Vbeta primers and 13 Jbeta primers went into the PCR. Assay: immunoSEQ multiplex PCR; the TCRdb copy retains only in-frame clones and omits some. This table holds about 170,000 clones, 75% to 90% found once. The chain has TRBV5-1 and TRBJ2-3; TRBD1 might be the D (5 bases). Sequencing was done on a sample of PBMCs. This receptor was obtained from a male donor in good health and CMV-seronegative. DNA of the CDR3: TGCGCCAGCAGCTTGGGACAGAGGACAACAGATACGCAGTATTTT. Protein product: CASSLGQRTTDTQYF.